These 3 T cell receptor beta chains came from one sample sequenced in a study of T cell changes during pregnancy in multiple sclerosis. The protocol was immunoSEQ multiplex PCR, while the TCRdb copy is restricted to in-frame clones and leaves out a portion. The table records about 75,000 clones, approximately 88% of them present only once. Sequenced material: peripheral blood, taken in the first trimester of pregnancy. The receptors derive from a female donor in good health, enrolled as a control in a pregnancy study.

The chain links TRBV10-2 to TRBJ2-1; 7 bases map to TRBD1. This CDR3 contains 16 residues. Trimming cost V 3 bases and J 5 bases; bases outside gene matches: 10. In germline, CDR1 is WSHSY, CDR2 SAAADI. As DNA, the CDR3 is TGCGCCAGCAGTGAAAGATTGGGCAGGGGGAACAATGAGCAGTTCTTC. It specifies CASSERLGRGNNEQFF.

The gene calls are TRBV6-5 and TRBJ1-1; TRBD1 agrees at 8 bases. This CDR3 spans 14 amino acids. J lost 7 bases, V lost 5 bases, and 9 bases had no gene match. Germline CDR1 and CDR2: MNHEY and SVGAGI. CDR3 sequence (DNA): TGTGCCAGCAGTACACAGGGGGAGCAGAGTGAAGCTTTCTTT. This sequence encodes CASSTQGEQSEAFF.

The genes are TRBV19 and TRBJ1-5; perhaps TRBD1 as D (6 bases). With 5 bases removed from V and 0 bases from J, the gap between germline ends came to 14 bases. Germline CDR1 LNHDA, CDR2 SQIVND (reference sequence). The CDR3 has 16 amino acids. CDR3 DNA: TGTGCCAGTAGTTCCGACCAGGGGATTAGCAATCAGCCCCAGCATTTT. Its translation is CASSSDQGISNQPQHF.